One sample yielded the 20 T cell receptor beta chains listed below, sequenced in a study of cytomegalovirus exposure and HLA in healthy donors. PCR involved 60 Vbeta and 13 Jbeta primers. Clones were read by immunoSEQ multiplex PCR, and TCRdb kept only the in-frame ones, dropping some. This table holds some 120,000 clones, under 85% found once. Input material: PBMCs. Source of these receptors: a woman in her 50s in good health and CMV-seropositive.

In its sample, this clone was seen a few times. CDR3 loop: CASSFAGMSTDTQYF. CDR3 DNA sequence: TGTGCCAGCAGCTTTGCAGGGATGAGCACAGATACGCAGTATTTT. The genes are TRBV7-9 and TRBJ2-3, with D maybe TRBD1 (5 bases). Between the trimmed V and J ends, which lost 3 bases and 0 bases, there was a span of 10 bases. Germline V gene sequence: CDR1 SEHNR, CDR2 FQNEAQ (reference sequence). The CDR3 is 15 residues long.

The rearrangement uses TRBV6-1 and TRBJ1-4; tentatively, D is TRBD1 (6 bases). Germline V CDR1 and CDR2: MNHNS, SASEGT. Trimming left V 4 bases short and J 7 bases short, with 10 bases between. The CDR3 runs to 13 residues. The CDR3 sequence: CASSVQGGEKLFF. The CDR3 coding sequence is TGTGCCAGCAGTGTACAGGGTGGTGAAAAACTGTTTTTT.

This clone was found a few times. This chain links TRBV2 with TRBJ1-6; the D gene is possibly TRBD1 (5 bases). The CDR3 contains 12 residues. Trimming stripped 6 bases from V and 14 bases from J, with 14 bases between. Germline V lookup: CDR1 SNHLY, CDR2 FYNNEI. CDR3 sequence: CASSRQTVSLHF. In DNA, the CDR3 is TGTGCCAGCAGCCGACAGACCGTGTCCCTCCACTTT.

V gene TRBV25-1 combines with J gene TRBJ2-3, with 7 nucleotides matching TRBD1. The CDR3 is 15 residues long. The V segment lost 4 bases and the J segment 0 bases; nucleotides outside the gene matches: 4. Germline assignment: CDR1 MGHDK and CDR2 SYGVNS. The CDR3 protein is CASSGQGGSTDTQYF. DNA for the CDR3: TGTGCCAGCAGTGGACAGGGTGGTAGCACAGATACGCAGTATTTT.

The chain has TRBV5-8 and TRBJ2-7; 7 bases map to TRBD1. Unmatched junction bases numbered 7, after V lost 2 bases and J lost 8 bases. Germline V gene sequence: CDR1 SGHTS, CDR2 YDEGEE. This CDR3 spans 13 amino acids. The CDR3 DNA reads TGTGCCAGCAGCTTAGGACAGGCTATGCAGCAGTACTTC. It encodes CASSLGQAMQQYF. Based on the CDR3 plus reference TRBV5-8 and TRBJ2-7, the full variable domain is EAGVTQSPTHLIKTRGQQATLRCSPISGHTSVYWYQQALGLGLQFLLWYDEGEERNRGNFPPRFSGRQFPNYSSELNVNALELEDSALYLCASSLGQAMQQYFGPGTRLTVT.

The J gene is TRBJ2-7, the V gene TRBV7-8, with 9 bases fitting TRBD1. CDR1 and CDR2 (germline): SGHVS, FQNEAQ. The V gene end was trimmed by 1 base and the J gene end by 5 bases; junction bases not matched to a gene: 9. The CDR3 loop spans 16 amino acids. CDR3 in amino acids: CASSLVPGQGGHEQYF. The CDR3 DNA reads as TGTGCCAGCAGCTTAGTTCCGGGACAGGGAGGCCACGAGCAGTACTTC.

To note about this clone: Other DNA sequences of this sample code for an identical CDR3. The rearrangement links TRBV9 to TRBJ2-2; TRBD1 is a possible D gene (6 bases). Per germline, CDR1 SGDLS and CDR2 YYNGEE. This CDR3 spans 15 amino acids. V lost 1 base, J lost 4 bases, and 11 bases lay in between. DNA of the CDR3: TGTGCCAGCAGCGTAAGTGACAGGACCACCGGGGAGCTGTTTTTT. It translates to CASSVSDRTTGELFF.

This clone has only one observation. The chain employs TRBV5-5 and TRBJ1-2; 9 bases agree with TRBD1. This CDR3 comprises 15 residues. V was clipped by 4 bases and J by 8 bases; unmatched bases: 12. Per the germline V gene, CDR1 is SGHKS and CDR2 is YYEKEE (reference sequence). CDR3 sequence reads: CASSPQLGQGYGYTF. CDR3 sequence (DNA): TGTGCCAGCAGCCCCCAGCTGGGACAGGGCTACGGCTACACCTTC.

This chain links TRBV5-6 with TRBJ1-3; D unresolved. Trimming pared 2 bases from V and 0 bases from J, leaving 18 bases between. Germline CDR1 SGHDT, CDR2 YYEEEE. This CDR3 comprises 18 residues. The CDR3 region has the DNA TGTGCCAGCAGCTTCATGGTCCCTTTGGCAACCTCTGGAAACACCATATATTTT. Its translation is CASSFMVPLATSGNTIYF.

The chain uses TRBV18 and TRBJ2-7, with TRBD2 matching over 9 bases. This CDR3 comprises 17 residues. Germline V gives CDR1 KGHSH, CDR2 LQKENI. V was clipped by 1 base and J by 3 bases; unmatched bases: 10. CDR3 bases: TGTGCCAGCTCACCACAGTTGGTGCGGGGGGGCAGCTACGAGCAGTACTTC. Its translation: CASSPQLVRGGSYEQYF. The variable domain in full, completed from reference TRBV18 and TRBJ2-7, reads NAGVMQNPRHLVRRRGQEARLRCSPMKGHSHVYWYRQLPEEGLKFMVYLQKENIIDESGMPKERFSAEFPKEGPSILRIQQVVRGDSAAYFCASSPQLVRGGSYEQYFGPGTRLTVT.

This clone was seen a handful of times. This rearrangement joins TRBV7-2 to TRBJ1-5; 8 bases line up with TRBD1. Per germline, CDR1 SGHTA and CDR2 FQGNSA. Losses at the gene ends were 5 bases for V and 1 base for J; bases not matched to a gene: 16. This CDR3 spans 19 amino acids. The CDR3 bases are TGTGCCAGCAGCCCAAGTAATCGGCAGGGGGCTAAGAGCAATCAGCCCCAGCATTTT. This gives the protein CASSPSNRQGAKSNQPQHF.

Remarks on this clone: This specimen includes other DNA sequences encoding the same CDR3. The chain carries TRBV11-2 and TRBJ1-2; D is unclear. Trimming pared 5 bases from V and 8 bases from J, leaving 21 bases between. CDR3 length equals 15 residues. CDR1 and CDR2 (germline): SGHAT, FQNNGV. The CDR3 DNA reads TGTGCCAGCAGCGAGGGTCCGGGTTCCCAGTACGGCTACACCTTC. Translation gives CASSEGPGSQYGYTF.

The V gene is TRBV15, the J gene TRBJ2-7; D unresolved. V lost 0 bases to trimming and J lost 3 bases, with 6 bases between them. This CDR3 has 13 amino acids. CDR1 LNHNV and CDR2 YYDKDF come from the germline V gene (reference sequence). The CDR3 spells CATSRDYGYEQYF. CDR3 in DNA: TGTGCCACCAGCAGAGATTACGGCTACGAGCAGTACTTC. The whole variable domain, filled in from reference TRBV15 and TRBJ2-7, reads DAMVIQNPRYQVTQFGKPVTLSCSQTLNHNVMYWYQQKSSQAPKLLFHYYDKDFNNEADTPDNFQSRRPNTSFCFLDIRSPGLGDTAMYLCATSRDYGYEQYFGPGTRLTVT.

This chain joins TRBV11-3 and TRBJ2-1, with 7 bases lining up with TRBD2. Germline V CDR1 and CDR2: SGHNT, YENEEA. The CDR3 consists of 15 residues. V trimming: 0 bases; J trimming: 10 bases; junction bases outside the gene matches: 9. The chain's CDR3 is CASSLDGRARGEQFF. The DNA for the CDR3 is TGTGCCAGCAGCTTAGATGGGAGGGCTCGGGGGGAGCAGTTCTTC.

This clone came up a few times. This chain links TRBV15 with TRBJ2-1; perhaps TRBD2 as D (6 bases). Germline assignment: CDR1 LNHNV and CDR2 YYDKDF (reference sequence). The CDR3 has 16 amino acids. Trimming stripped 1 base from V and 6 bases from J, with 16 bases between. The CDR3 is CATSRVDYLGGNEQFF. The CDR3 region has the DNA TGTGCCACCAGCAGAGTCGACTATCTGGGGGGCAATGAGCAGTTCTTC.

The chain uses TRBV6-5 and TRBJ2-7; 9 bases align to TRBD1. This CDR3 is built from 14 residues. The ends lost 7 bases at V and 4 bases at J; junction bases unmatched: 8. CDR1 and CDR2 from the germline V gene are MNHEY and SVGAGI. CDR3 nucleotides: TGTGCCAGCACCGGCCGACAGGGGGATTACGAGCAGTACTTC. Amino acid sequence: CASTGRQGDYEQYF.

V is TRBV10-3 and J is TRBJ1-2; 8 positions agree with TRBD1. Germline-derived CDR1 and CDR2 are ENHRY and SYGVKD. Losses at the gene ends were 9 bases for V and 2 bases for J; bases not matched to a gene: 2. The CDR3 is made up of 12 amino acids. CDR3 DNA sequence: TGTGCCATTGGACAGGGAAACTATGGCTACACCTTC. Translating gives CAIGQGNYGYTF.

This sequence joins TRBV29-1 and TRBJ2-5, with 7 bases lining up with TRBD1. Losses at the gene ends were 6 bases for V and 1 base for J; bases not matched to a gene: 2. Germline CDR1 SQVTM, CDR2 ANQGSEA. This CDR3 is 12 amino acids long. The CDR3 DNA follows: TGCAGCGTCCGGACAGGCCAAGAGACCCAGTACTTC. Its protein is CSVRTGQETQYF.

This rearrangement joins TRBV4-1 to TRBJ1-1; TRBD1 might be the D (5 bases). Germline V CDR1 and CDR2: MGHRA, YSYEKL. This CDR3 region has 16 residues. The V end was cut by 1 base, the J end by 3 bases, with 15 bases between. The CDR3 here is CASSQAAGTHDTEAFF. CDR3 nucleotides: TGCGCCAGCAGCCAAGCCGCAGGGACTCATGACACTGAAGCTTTCTTT.

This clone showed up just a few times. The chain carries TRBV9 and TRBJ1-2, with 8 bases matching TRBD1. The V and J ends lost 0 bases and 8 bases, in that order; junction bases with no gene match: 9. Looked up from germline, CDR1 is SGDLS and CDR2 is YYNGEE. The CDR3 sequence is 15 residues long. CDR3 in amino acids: CASSVAGQAPGGYTF. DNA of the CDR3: TGTGCCAGCAGCGTAGCGGGACAGGCCCCTGGGGGCTACACCTTC.